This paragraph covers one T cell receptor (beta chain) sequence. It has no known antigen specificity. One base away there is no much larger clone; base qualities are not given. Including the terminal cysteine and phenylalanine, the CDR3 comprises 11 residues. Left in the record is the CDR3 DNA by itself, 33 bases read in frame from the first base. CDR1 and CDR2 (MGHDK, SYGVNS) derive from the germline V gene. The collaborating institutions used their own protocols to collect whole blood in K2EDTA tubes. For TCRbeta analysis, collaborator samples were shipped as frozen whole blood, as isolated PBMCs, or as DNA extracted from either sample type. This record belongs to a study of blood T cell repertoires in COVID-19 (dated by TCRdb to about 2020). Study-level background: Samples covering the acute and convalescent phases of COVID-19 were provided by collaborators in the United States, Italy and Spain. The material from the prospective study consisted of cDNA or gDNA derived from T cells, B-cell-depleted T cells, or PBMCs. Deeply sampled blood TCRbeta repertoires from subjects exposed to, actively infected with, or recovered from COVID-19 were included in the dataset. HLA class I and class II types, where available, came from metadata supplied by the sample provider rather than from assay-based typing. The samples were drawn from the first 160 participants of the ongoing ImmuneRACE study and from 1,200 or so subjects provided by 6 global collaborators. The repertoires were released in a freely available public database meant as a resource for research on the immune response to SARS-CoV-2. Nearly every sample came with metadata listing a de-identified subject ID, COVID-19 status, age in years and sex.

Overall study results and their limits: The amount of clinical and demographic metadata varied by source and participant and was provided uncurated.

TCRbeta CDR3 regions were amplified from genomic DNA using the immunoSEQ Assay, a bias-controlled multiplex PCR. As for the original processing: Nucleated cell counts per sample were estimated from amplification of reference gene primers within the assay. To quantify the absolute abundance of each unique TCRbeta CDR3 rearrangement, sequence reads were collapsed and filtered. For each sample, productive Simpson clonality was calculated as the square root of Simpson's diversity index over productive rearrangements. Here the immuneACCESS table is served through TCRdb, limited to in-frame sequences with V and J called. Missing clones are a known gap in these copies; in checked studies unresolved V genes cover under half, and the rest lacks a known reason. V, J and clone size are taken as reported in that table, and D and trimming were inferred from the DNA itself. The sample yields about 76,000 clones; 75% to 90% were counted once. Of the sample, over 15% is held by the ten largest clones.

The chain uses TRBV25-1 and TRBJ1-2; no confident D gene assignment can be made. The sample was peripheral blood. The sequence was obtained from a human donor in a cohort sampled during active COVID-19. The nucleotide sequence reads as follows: TGTGCTGTCGTCGGGAACTATGGCTACACCTTC. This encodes CAVVGNYGYTF.